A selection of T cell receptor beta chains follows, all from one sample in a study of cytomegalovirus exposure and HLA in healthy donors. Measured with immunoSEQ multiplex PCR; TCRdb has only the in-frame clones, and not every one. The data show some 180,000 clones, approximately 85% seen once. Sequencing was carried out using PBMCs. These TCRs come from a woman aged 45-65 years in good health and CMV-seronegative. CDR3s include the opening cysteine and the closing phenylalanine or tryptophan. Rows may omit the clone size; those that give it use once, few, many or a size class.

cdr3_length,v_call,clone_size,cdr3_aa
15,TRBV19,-,CASSLDRGGNYGYTF
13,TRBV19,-,CASSTGTSDEQYF
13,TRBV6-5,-,CASSYSRNQPQHF
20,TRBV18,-,CASSPLASGQPGGSTDTQYF
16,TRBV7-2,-,CASSPPGTRILYEQYF
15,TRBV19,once,CASSPPSGRENEQYF
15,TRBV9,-,CASSATGTSVNEQFF
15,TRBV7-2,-,CASSPSLRRGVGYTF
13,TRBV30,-,CAWSSRGTGELFF
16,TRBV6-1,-,CASSVLWTSNTDTQYF